These 16 T cell receptor beta chains were all obtained from the same sample, sequenced in a study of shared clonotypes between healthy human individuals. Sequencing was performed with immunoSEQ multiplex PCR; in TCRdb, only in-frame clones are kept and a portion is missing. The sample lists under 2,000,000 clones, about 95% seen once, with approximately 1% in the top ten. Terminally differentiated effector memory CD45RA+ cells were excluded from the naive CD8 cells, which were CD45RO-negative and positively selected for CCR7. Sequenced material: naive CD8+ T cells sorted from blood. The receptors were gathered from a man aged 18 to 35 in good health.

As regards this clone: Mismatch with germline at one junction end may stem from a read error. This chain uses TRBV7-7 with TRBJ2-7; 8 bases are shared with TRBD1. Germline V gene lookup returns CDR1 SSHAT and CDR2 FNYEAQ (reference sequence). This CDR3 region has 15 residues. The chain's CDR3 is CASSHGQGLNYEQYF. The CDR3 DNA reads as TGTGCTAGCAGCCATGGACAGGGATTAAACTACGAGCAGTACTTC.

This clone was seen a single time. The sample has other DNA sequences that encode this CDR3 too. The rearrangement joins TRBV28 to TRBJ1-3; D gene uncertain. CDR1 MDHEN and CDR2 SYDVKM come from the germline V gene. The CDR3 is made up of 15 amino acids. Deletions cut 3 bases from V and 0 bases from J, with 9 bases between. The CDR3 region has the DNA TGTGCCAGCAGTTTTCGAGGGTCCTCTGGAAACACCATATATTTT. Protein: CASSFRGSSGNTIYF.

As for this clone: The same CDR3 also results from other DNA sequences found in this sample. The J gene is TRBJ2-5, the V gene TRBV7-9; D unresolved. CDR1 is SEHNR and CDR2 is FQNEAQ in the germline V gene (reference sequence). The V end lost 9 bases, the J end lost 5 bases, and 10 bases lay between the germline ends. The CDR3 loop spans 11 amino acids. The CDR3 protein is CASSTTETQYF. The CDR3 coding sequence is TGTGCCAGTAGTACTACGGAGACCCAGTACTTC. The entire variable domain, with the rest obtained from reference TRBV7-9 and TRBJ2-5, is as follows: DTGVSQNPRHKITKRGQNVTFRCDPISEHNRLYWYRQTLGQGPEFLTYFQNEAQLEKSRLLSDRFSAERPKGSFSTLEIQRTEQGDSAMYLCASSTTETQYFGPGTRLLVL.

This chain connects TRBV4-1 to TRBJ2-1; TRBD2 matches 8 bases. V shed 5 bases, J shed 3 bases, and the junction held 9 bases outside the gene matches. CDR1 is MGHRA and CDR2 is YSYEKL in the germline V gene. This CDR3 region has 16 residues. The CDR3 DNA sequence: TGCGCCAGCAGCAATCGCTGGCTAGCGGGCTACAATGAGCAGTTCTTC. It encodes CASSNRWLAGYNEQFF.

The rearrangement joins TRBV18 to TRBJ2-7; the D gene is possibly TRBD1 (5 bases). V was pared by 4 bases and J by 5 bases, with 18 bases between. In germline, CDR1 is KGHSH, CDR2 LQKENI. This CDR3 is 15 amino acids long. The CDR3 DNA sequence: TGTGCCAGCTCACGAAAATTGGTTACGACAGACGAGCAGTACTTC. Protein: CASSRKLVTTDEQYF.

This clone was seen a few times. J is TRBJ1-5 and V is TRBV27, with D hard to call. The V end was cut by 0 bases, the J end by 7 bases, with 10 bases between. The CDR3 is 14 amino acids. Germline CDR1 is MNHEY and CDR2 is SMNVEV (reference sequence). The DNA of the CDR3 is TGTGCCAGCAGTTTATCATCGGATCGACAGCCCCAGCATTTT. It codes for CASSLSSDRQPQHF.

V usage is TRBV28 and J usage is TRBJ2-7; D perhaps matches TRBD2 (6 bases). This CDR3 region has 18 residues. The germline gives CDR1 MDHEN, CDR2 SYDVKM. V was pared by 2 bases and J by 2 bases, with 22 bases between. The CDR3 DNA sequence: TGTGCCAGCAGTTTAAGGGTCCTCCGGGTCGGGAGAACCTACGAGCAGTACTTC. It specifies CASSLRVLRVGRTYEQYF.

The rearrangement links TRBV27 to TRBJ2-7; D unresolved. The CDR3 totals 14 residues. Trimming stripped 6 bases from V and 0 bases from J, with 12 bases between. CDR1 is MNHEY and CDR2 is SMNVEV in the germline V gene (reference sequence). CDR3 region: CASSIQFPSYEQYF. Written as DNA, the CDR3 is TGTGCCAGCAGCATACAGTTCCCCTCCTACGAGCAGTACTTC.

V gene TRBV4-3 combines with J gene TRBJ2-2, with D unclear. Trimming removed 0 bases at V and 3 bases at J, with 8 bases between. This CDR3 spans 15 amino acids. Per germline, CDR1 LGHNA and CDR2 YSLEER. CDR3: CASSQELLYTGELFF. CDR3 nucleotides: TGCGCCAGCAGCCAAGAATTGTTATACACCGGGGAGCTGTTTTTT.

On this clone itself: The same CDR3 arises from other DNA sequences in this sample as well. This chain links TRBV28 with TRBJ2-7; no clear D gene. Per germline, CDR1 MDHEN and CDR2 SYDVKM. Trimming took off 4 bases at V and 1 base at J, with 8 bases between the two ends. The CDR3 extends over 13 amino acids. The DNA of the CDR3 is TGTGCCAGCAGTTCCTCCTCATCCTACGAGCAGTACTTC. Translated: CASSSSSSYEQYF.

This sequence joins TRBV27 and TRBJ1-5; D remains unclear. Trimming removed 2 bases at V and 7 bases at J, with 12 bases between. The CDR3 is 14 amino acids. Germline CDR1 reads MNHEY; CDR2 reads SMNVEV (reference sequence). The chain's CDR3 is CASSLPTQWQPQHF. CDR3 nucleotide sequence: TGTGCCAGCAGTTTACCCACACAATGGCAGCCCCAGCATTTT.

The chain employs TRBV5-4 and TRBJ2-1, with TRBD2 matching 16 bases. In germline, CDR1 is SGHNT, CDR2 YYREEE (reference sequence). This CDR3 has 16 residues. With 3 bases clipped from V and 10 bases from J, the junction kept 7 bases outside the gene matches. The CDR3 region has the DNA TGTGCCAGCAGCTCGGGACTAGCGGGAGGGCCGAAAGAGCAGTTCTTC. Its translation: CASSSGLAGGPKEQFF.

This clone occurred once. This chain joins TRBV28 and TRBJ2-7; D may be TRBD2 (5 bases). Germline CDR1 reads MDHEN; CDR2 reads SYDVKM. The CDR3 is 15 amino acids. The V end lost 3 bases, the J end lost 3 bases, and 15 bases lay between the germline ends. CDR3 nucleotides: TGTGCCAGCAGTTTGAGGGTTATCAATTTCTACGAGCAGTACTTC. Translated, it gives CASSLRVINFYEQYF.

The chain employs TRBV27 and TRBJ2-7; 13 bases are shared with TRBD2. Trimming at V came to 0 bases and at J to 3 bases, leaving 2 bases not matched to a gene. This CDR3 comprises 16 residues. CDR1 and CDR2 from the germline V gene are MNHEY and SMNVEV (reference sequence). CDR3 loop: CASSLSTSGGFYEQYF. The CDR3 DNA is TGTGCCAGCAGTTTATCGACTAGCGGGGGGTTCTACGAGCAGTACTTC.

As DNA, the CDR3 is TGTGCCAGCAGTAAAGTTACTAGCGTTAAAGATACGCAGTATTTT. This translates into CASSKVTSVKDTQYF. The V call is TRBV28, the J call TRBJ2-3; TRBD2 matches 7 bases. The CDR3 totals 15 residues. Unmatched junction bases numbered 10, after V lost 5 bases and J lost 5 bases. From germline, CDR1 is MDHEN and CDR2 SYDVKM. Filled out from reference TRBV28 and TRBJ2-3, the complete variable domain reads DVKVTQSSRYLVKRTGEKVFLECVQDMDHENMFWYRQDPGLGLRLIYFSYDVKMKEKGDIPEGYSVSREKKERFSLILESASTNQTSMYLCASSKVTSVKDTQYFGPGTRLTVL.

The CDR3: CASRQFQMNTEAFF. Here the CDR3 DNA reads TGCGCCAGCAGACAATTCCAAATGAACACTGAAGCTTTCTTT. The rearrangement joins TRBV10-2 to TRBJ1-1; D not certain. The germline CDR1 and CDR2 sequences are WSHSY and SAAADI. Trimming shortened V by 6 bases and J by 0 bases, and 11 bases separated the two germline ends. CDR3 length: 14 residues.